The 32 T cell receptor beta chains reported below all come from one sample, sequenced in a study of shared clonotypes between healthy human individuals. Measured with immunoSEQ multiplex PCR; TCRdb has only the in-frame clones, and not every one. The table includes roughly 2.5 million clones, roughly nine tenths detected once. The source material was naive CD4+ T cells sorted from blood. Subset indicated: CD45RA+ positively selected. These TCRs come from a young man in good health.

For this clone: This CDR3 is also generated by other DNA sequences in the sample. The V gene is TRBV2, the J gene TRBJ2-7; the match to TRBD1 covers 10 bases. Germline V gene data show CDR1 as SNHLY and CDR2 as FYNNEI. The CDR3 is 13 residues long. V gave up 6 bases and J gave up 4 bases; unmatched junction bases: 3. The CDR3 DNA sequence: TGTGCCAGCAGCCGGGACAGGGGATACGAGCAGTACTTC. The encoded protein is CASSRDRGYEQYF.

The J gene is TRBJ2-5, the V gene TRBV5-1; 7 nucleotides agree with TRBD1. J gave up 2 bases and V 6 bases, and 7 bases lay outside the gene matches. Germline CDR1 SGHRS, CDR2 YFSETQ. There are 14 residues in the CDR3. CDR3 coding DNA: TGCGCCAGCACTAAGGACAGGCTTCAAGAGACCCAGTACTTC. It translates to CASTKDRLQETQYF. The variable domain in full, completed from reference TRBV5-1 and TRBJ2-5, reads KAGVTQTPRYLIKTRGQQVTLSCSPISGHRSVSWYQQTPGQGLQFLFEYFSETQRNKGNFPGRFSGRQFSNSRSEMNVSTLELGDSALYLCASTKDRLQETQYFGPGTRLLVL.

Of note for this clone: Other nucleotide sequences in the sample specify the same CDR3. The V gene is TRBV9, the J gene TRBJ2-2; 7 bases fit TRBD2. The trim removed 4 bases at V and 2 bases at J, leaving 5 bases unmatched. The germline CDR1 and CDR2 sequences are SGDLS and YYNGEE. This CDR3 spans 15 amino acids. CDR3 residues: CASSPRLANTGELFF. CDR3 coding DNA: TGTGCCAGCAGCCCGAGACTAGCTAACACCGGGGAGCTGTTTTTT.

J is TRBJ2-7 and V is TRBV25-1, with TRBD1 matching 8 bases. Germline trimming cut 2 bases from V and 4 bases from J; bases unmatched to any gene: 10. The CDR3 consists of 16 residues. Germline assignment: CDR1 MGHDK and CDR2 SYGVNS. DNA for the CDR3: TGTGCCAGCAGTGAAGTAACAGGGGGTTCGACTTACGAGCAGTACTTC. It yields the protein CASSEVTGGSTYEQYF.

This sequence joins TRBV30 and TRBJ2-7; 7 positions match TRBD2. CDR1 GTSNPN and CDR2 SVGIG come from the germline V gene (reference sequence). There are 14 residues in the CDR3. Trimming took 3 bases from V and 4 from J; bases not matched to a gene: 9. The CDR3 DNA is TGTGCCTGGAGCTCTACGGGACTAATGTACGAGCAGTACTTC. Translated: CAWSSTGLMYEQYF.

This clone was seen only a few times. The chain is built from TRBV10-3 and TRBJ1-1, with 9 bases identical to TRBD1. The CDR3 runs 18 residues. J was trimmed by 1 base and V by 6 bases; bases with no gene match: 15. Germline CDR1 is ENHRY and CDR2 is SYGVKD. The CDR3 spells CAIRPGTGTTGRNTEAFF. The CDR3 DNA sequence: TGTGCCATCAGACCCGGGACAGGGACCACCGGAAGGAACACTGAAGCTTTCTTT.

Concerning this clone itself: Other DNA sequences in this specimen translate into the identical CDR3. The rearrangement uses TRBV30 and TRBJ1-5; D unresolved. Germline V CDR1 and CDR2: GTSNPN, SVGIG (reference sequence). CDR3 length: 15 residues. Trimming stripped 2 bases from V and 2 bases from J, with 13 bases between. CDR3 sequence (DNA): TGTGCCTGGAGTTCTCCTCGGGGAGGCAATCAGCCCCAGCATTTT. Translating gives CAWSSPRGGNQPQHF.

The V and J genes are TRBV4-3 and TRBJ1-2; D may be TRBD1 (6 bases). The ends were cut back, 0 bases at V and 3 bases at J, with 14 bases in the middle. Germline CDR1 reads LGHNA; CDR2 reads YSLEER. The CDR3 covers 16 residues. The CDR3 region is CASSQDTGKGHYGYTF. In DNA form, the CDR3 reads TGCGCCAGCAGCCAAGATACAGGGAAGGGACACTATGGCTACACCTTC.

CDR3 DNA: TGTGCCAGCAGGGACCGGGACCGCACGTCACCCCTCCACTTT. Its translation is CASRDRDRTSPLHF. The chain combines TRBV6-1 with TRBJ1-6; D is perhaps TRBD1 (5 bases). This CDR3 has 14 residues. In germline, CDR1 is MNHNS, CDR2 SASEGT. The ends were cut back, 6 bases at V and 10 bases at J, with 16 bases in the middle.

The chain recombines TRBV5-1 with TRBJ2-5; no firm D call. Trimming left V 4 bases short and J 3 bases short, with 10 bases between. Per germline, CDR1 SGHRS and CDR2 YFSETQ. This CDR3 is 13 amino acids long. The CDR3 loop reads CASSQESKETQYF. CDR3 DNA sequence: TGCGCCAGCAGCCAGGAGTCGAAAGAGACCCAGTACTTC.

CDR3 amino acids: CASSTFTGNLQPQHF. CDR3 sequence (DNA): TGTGCCAGTAGTACCTTTACCGGGAACCTTCAGCCCCAGCATTTT. The chain employs TRBV19 and TRBJ1-5; no clear D. The V gene's germline CDR1 is LNHDA and CDR2 SQIVND (reference sequence). This CDR3 comprises 15 residues. V was shortened by 4 bases and J by 6 bases, with 16 bases between the two germline ends.

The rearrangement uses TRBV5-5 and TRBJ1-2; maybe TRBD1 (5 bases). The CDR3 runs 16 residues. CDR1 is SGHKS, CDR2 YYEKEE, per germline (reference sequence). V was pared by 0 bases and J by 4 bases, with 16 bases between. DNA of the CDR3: TGTGCCAGCAGCTTGGGGGACCCCCTCGGCGGCTATGGCTACACCTTC. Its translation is CASSLGDPLGGYGYTF.

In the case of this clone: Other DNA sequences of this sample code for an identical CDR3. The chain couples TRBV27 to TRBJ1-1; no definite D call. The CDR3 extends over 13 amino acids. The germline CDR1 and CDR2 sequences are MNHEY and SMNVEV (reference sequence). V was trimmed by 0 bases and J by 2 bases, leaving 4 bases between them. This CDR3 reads CASSLSRNTEAFF. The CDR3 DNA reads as TGTGCCAGCAGTTTATCCAGAAACACTGAAGCTTTCTTT.

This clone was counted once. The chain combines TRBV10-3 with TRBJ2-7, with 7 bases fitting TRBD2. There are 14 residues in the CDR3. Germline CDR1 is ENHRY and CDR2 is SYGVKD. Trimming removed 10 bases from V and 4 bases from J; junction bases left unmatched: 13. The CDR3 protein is CATIAGPLSYEQYF. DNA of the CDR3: TGTGCCACCATAGCGGGCCCCCTGAGTTACGAGCAGTACTTC.

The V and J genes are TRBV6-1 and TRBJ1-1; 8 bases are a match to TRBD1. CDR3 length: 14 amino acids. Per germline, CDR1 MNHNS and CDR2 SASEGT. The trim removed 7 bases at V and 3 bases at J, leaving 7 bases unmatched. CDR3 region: CASNRQGKDTEAFF. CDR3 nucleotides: TGTGCCAGCAACAGACAGGGGAAGGACACTGAAGCTTTCTTT.

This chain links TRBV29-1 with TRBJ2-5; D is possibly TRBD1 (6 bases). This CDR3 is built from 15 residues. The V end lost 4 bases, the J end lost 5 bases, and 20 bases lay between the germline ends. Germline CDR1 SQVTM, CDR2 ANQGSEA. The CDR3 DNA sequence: TGCAGCGTTGTAGTCCTGCAGGGGATGTCGGAGACCCAGTACTTC. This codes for CSVVVLQGMSETQYF.

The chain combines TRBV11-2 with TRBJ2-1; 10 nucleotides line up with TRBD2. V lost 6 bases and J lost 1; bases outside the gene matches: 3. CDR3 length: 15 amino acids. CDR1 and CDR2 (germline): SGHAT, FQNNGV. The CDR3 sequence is CASRQAGGSYNEQFF. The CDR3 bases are TGTGCCAGCAGACAAGCGGGGGGGTCCTACAATGAGCAGTTCTTC.

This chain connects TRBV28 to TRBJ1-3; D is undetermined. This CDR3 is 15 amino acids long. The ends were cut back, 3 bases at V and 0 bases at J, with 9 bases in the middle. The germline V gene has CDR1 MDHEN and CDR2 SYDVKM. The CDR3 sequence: CASSFGRSSGNTIYF. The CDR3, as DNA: TGTGCCAGCAGTTTTGGGCGGAGCTCTGGAAACACCATATATTTT.

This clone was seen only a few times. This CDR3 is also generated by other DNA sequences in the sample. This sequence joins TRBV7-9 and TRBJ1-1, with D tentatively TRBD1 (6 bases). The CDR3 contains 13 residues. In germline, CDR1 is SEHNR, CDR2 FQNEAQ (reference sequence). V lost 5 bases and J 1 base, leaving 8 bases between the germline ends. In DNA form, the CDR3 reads TGTGCCAGCAGCCAAGGGGGGAACACTGAAGCTTTCTTT. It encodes CASSQGGNTEAFF.

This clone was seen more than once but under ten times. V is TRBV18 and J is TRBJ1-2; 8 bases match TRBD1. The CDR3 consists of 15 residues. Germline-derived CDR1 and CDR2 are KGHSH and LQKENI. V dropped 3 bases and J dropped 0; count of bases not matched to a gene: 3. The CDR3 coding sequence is TGTGCCAGCTCACCGACACAGGGGGCTAACTATGGCTACACCTTC. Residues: CASSPTQGANYGYTF.

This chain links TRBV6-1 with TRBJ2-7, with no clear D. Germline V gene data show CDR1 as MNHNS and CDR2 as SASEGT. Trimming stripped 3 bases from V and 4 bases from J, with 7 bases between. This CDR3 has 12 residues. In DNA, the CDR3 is TGTGCCAGCAGTGATTTAGCATACGAGCAGTACTTC. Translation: CASSDLAYEQYF.

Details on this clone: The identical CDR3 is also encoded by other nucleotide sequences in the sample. CDR3 nucleotide sequence: TGTGCCAGCAGCCTCGGGACAGCAACTAATGAAAAACTGTTTTTT. Amino acid sequence: CASSLGTATNEKLFF. The rearrangement links TRBV7-2 to TRBJ1-4; 7 positions match TRBD1. The CDR3 is 15 amino acids. Germline loops: CDR1 SGHTA, CDR2 FQGNSA. The J segment lost 0 bases and the V segment lost 5 bases, leaving 3 bases of the junction unmatched.

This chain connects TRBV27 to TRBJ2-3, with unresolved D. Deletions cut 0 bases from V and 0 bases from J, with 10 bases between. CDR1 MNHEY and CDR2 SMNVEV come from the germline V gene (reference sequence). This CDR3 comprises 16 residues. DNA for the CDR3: TGTGCCAGCAGTTTATCCCTCCGCCCTAGCACAGATACGCAGTATTTT. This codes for CASSLSLRPSTDTQYF.

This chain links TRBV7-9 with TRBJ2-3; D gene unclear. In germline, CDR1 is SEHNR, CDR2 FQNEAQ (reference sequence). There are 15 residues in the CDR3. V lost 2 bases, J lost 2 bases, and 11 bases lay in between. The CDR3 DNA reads TGTGCCAGCAGCTTAAATAGCTCTCCCACAGATACGCAGTATTTT. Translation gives CASSLNSSPTDTQYF.

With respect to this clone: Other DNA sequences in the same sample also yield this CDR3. The CDR3, as DNA: TGTGCCAGCAGCCGTAGCGGGAGCTCCTACAATGAGCAGTTCTTC. Translating it yields CASSRSGSSYNEQFF. This chain uses TRBV7-9 with TRBJ2-1; 9 bases are shared with TRBD2. CDR1 SEHNR and CDR2 FQNEAQ come from the germline V gene (reference sequence). With 5 bases clipped from V and 0 bases from J, the junction kept 2 bases outside the gene matches. The CDR3 runs to 15 residues.

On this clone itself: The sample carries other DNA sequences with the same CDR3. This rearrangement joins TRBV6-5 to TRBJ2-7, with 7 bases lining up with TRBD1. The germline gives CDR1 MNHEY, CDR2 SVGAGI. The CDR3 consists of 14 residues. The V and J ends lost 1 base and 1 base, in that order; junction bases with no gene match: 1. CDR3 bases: TGTGCCAGCAGTTACTTGGGACAGTCCTACGAGCAGTACTTC. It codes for CASSYLGQSYEQYF.

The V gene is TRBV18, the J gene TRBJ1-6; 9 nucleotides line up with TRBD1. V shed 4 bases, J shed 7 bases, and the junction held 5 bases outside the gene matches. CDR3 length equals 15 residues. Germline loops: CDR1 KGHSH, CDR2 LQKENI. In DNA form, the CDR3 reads TGTGCCAGCTCACGGGGACAGGGAGACAATTCACCCCTCCACTTT. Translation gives CASSRGQGDNSPLHF.

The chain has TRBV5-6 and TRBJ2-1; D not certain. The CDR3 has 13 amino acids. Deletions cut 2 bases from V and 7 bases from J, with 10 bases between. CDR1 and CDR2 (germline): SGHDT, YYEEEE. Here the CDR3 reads CASSLRLRNEQFF. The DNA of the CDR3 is TGTGCCAGCAGCTTACGGTTGAGGAATGAGCAGTTCTTC.

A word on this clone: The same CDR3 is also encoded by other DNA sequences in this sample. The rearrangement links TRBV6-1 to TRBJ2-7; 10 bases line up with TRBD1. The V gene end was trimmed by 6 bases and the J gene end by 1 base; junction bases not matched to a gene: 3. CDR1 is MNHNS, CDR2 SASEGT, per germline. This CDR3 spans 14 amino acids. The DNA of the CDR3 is TGTGCCAGCAGACCGGGACAGGGGTCCTACGAGCAGTACTTC. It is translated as CASRPGQGSYEQYF.

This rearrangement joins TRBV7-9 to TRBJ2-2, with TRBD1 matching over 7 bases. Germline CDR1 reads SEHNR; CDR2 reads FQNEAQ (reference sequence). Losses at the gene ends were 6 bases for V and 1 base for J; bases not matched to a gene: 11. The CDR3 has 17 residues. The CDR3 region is CASSPFFTGENTGELFF. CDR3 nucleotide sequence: TGTGCCAGCAGTCCATTCTTTACAGGGGAGAACACCGGGGAGCTGTTTTTT.

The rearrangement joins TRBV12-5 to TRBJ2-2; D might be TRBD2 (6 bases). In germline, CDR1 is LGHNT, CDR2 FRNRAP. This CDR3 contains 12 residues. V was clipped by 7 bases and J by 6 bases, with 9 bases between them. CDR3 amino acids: CASAAGPGELFF. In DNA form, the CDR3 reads TGTGCTAGTGCAGCGGGCCCCGGGGAGCTGTTTTTT.

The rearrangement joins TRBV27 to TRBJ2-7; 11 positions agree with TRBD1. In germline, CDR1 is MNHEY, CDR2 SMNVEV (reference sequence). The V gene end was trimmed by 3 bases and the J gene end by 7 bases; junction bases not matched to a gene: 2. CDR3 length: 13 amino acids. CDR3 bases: TGTGCCAGCAGTTTGGACAGGGGGCATGAGCAGTACTTC. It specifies CASSLDRGHEQYF.